The clone carrying this T cell receptor beta chain was found a few times. The repertoire was sequenced with immunoSEQ multiplex PCR; TCRdb's copy has only in-frame clones and lacks some. The repertoire holds 76,000 or so clones, with 90% to 95% as singletons. The data were taken from a study of cytomegalovirus exposure and HLA in healthy donors. CDR3 length: 14 amino acids. Germline V lookup: CDR1 SGHNT, CDR2 YENEEA. V lost 3 bases, J lost 3 bases, and 3 bases stayed unmatched. The V call is TRBV11-3, the J call TRBJ2-5; 8 nucleotides align to TRBD2. The TCR was taken from a woman aged 18-35 years in good health and CMV-seronegative. Sequencing was done on a sample of PBMCs. CDR3 sequence reads: CASSFRAGEETQYF. CDR3 nucleotide sequence: TGTGCCAGCAGCTTTCGAGCGGGGGAAGAGACCCAGTACTTC.